This is a list of T cell receptor beta chains from one sample in a study of neurological immune-mediated disorders. TCRdb recomputed calls from the 5' RACE reads with MiXCR, one row per CDR3 protein. The sample gives about 60,000 distinct CDR3 sequences, 9.5% to 12% of which show up once; less than 8% is in the top ten. The sequenced sample consisted of PBMCs. These TCRs come from a male donor with HTLV-1-associated myelopathy (HAM/TSP). CDR3s include the opening cysteine and the closing phenylalanine or tryptophan. D genes are given only for firm matches. The listing skips clone size in some rows; elsewhere it reads once, few, many or a size class.

TRBJ2-2,many,TRBV4-3,TRBD1,TGCGCCAGCAGCCAGTTGGGGACAGGGGACACCGGGGAGCTGTTTTTT,CASSQLGTGDTGELFF
TRBJ2-1,many,TRBV28,.,TGTGCCAGCAACAACCCCCCACGGGGCGCGGATGAGCAGTTCTTC,CASNNPPRGADEQFF
TRBJ2-1,many,TRBV29-1,.,TGCAGCGGGGGGTCCTACAATGAGCAGTTCTTC,CSGGSYNEQFF
TRBJ2-5,many,TRBV5-1,TRBD1,TGCGCCAGCAGACGAGGACAGGGGGCGCTTGAGACCCAGTACTTC,CASRRGQGALETQYF
TRBJ1-5,many,TRBV27,.,TGTGCCAGCAATAGGGGGTTCGGACCCCAGCATTTT,CASNRGFGPQHF
TRBJ2-3,many,TRBV5-1,.,TGCGCCAGCAGCTTGGAAGTAGATACGCAGTATTTT,CASSLEVDTQYF
TRBJ2-3,many,TRBV20-1,TRBD2,TGCAGTGCTAGAGGGGGACTAGCGGGGCCCACAGATACGCAGTATTTT,CSARGGLAGPTDTQYF
TRBJ2-7,many,TRBV5-1,TRBD1,TGCGCCAGCAGACGACAGGGTGTCTACGAGCAGTACTTC,CASRRQGVYEQYF
TRBJ2-7,many,TRBV12-3/TRBV12-4,.,.,CASSTSTAAYEQYF
TRBJ2-3,many,TRBV7-2,TRBD2,TGTGCCAGCAGCCGCGGACTAGCGGGGGGCAGCACAGATACGCAGTATTTT,CASSRGLAGGSTDTQYF
TRBJ2-7,many,TRBV5-6,.,TGTGCCAGCAGCTTGAACTCCTACGAGCAGTACTTC,CASSLNSYEQYF
TRBJ1-6,many,TRBV20-1,.,TGCAGTGCTAGAGAACTTGGAGACATTTATAATTCACCCCTCCACTTT,CSARELGDIYNSPLHF
TRBJ1-3,many,TRBV27,TRBD1,TGTGCCAGCAGGGGAGTCATCGGACAGGGCAGATTGGGAAACACCATATATTTT,CASRGVIGQGRLGNTIYF
TRBJ2-3,few,TRBV11-2,.,TGTGCCAGCAGCTTAGATCTGGTCTCGCGATCCAATACGCAGTATTTT,CASSLDLVSRSNTQYF
TRBJ1-1,many,TRBV29-1,.,TGCAGCGCCGCTGGGGGGTGGGGAATGAACACTGAAGCTTTCTTT,CSAAGGWGMNTEAFF
TRBJ2-1,many,TRBV14,.,TGTGCCAGCAGCCAAGATCAGGCGGAGGGGTTCTTC,CASSQDQAEGFF
TRBJ2-7,many,TRBV5-1,.,TGCGCCAGCAGTTCGGACGGAACCTACGAGCAGTACTTC,CASSSDGTYEQYF
TRBJ2-1,many,TRBV20-1,.,TGCAGTGCTAGGAAACAAGGGGGGAATGAGCAGTTCTTC,CSARKQGGNEQFF
TRBJ2-7,many,TRBV14,.,TGTGCCAGCAGCCAAGATTTCCTTCGGGCGGGCGAGCAGTACTTC,CASSQDFLRAGEQYF
TRBJ2-2,many,TRBV9,.,TGTGCCAGCAGCGTAGGACTATTGACCGGGGAGCTGTTTTTT,CASSVGLLTGELFF
TRBJ2-7,many,TRBV7-2,TRBD1,TGTGCCAGCAGCACAGACAGGGGGTCCGAGCAGTACTTC,CASSTDRGSEQYF
TRBJ2-3,many,TRBV6-2/TRBV6-3,TRBD1,TGTGCCAGCAGTTACAGATACGGACAGGGACCTTCAGATACGCAGTATTTT,CASSYRYGQGPSDTQYF
TRBJ1-2,many,TRBV10-3,TRBD1,TGTGCCATCAGTGAGGACAGGGACTATGGCTACACCTTC,CAISEDRDYGYTF
TRBJ2-1,many,TRBV12-3/TRBV12-4,TRBD2,TGTGCCAGCAGCCCCTGGGAGGGTGTCAATGAGCAGTTCTTC,CASSPWEGVNEQFF
TRBJ2-2,many,TRBV9,TRBD2,TGTGCCAGCAGCCCCCGGGACTACCGCACCGGGGAGCTGTTTTTT,CASSPRDYRTGELFF
TRBJ2-5,.,TRBV7-2,TRBD1,TGTGCCAGCAGCCGGGACAGGGGAGGGGTAAAGACCCAGTACTTC,CASSRDRGGVKTQYF
TRBJ1-6,.,TRBV6-1,.,TGTGCCAGCAGTGAGCCCGGGACGTGGAATTCACCCCTCCACTTT,CASSEPGTWNSPLHF
TRBJ1-2,many,TRBV5-1,.,TGCGCCAGCAGCTTGTTGACAGACTCGCCCACCTTC,CASSLLTDSPTF
TRBJ2-3,many,TRBV29-1,TRBD2,TGCAGCGTTGTGCTAGCGGGGCCTAGCACAGATACGCAGTATTTT,CSVVLAGPSTDTQYF
TRBJ2-3,many,TRBV19,TRBD1,TGTGCCAGTACTGGACAGGGCGGAGATACGCAGTATTTT,CASTGQGGDTQYF
TRBJ1-2,many,TRBV4-3,.,TGCGCCAGCAGCCAAGATTTAACAGGGAACTATGGCTACACCTTC,CASSQDLTGNYGYTF
TRBJ1-1,many,TRBV9,.,TGTGCCAGCAGCTCACTGGGGGCCAACGAAGCTTTCTTT,CASSSLGANEAFF